Shown below are 30 T cell receptor beta chains from a single sample sequenced in a study of T-cell memory formation after mild COVID-19. TCRdb reprocessed the 5' RACE reads with MiXCR, giving one entry per CDR3 protein. The data hold approximately 82,000 distinct CDR3 sequences, with around 13% observed a single time. The sequenced sample consisted of PBMCs or a T cell subset sorted from them (not recorded which). The receptors derive from a man younger than 30 who had mild COVID-19 (a few samples of this study predate the infection). Cell type and time point are not known.

The chain recombines TRBV7-2 with TRBJ2-3; D remains unclear. V was pared by 3 bases and J by 2 bases, with 9 bases between. This CDR3 spans 14 amino acids. Germline CDR1 SGHTA, CDR2 FQGNSA. CDR3 DNA: TGTGCCAGCAGCTTTCAGGCGTACACAGATACGCAGTATTTT. Its protein is CASSFQAYTDTQYF.

This clonotype appeared a few times. This chain connects TRBV2 to TRBJ1-2; no reliable D call. The ends were cut back, 3 bases at V and 7 bases at J, with 6 bases in the middle. The germline V gene has CDR1 SNHLY and CDR2 FYNNEI. This CDR3 comprises 11 residues. The CDR3 reads CASSDGRGYTF. The CDR3 nucleotides are TGTGCCAGCAGTGACGGCCGTGGCTACACCTTC.

This clonotype came up a few times. The chain is built from TRBV7-9 and TRBJ2-7; 7 nucleotides align to TRBD1. V shed 8 bases, J shed 6 bases, and the junction held 7 bases outside the gene matches. The CDR3 length is 12 residues. Germline CDR1 SEHNR, CDR2 FQNEAQ (reference sequence). The CDR3 DNA reads TGTGCCAGCTCAGGACAGGTGGCCGAGCAGTACTTC. Protein sequence: CASSGQVAEQYF.

The V gene is TRBV7-9, the J gene TRBJ2-4; tentatively, D is TRBD2 (5 bases). Deletions cut 4 bases from V and 11 bases from J, with 21 bases between. The CDR3 is made up of 15 amino acids. CDR1 is SEHNR, CDR2 FQNEAQ, per germline (reference sequence). The CDR3 is CASSSPPRESFLQYF. Written as DNA, the CDR3 is TGTGCCAGCAGCTCCCCCCCCCGGGAAAGCTTTCTTCAGTACTTC.

The chain has TRBV11-2 and TRBJ2-1, with 8 positions matching TRBD2. This CDR3 region has 17 residues. V shed 0 bases, J shed 4 bases, and the junction held 8 bases outside the gene matches. Germline CDR1 reads SGHAT; CDR2 reads FQNNGV. In DNA, the CDR3 is TGTGCCAGCAGCTTAGATATTTTGAGCGGGAGTTACAATGAGCAGTTCTTC. It yields the protein CASSLDILSGSYNEQFF.

V usage is TRBV4-3 and J usage is TRBJ2-2; D remains unclear. V lost 3 bases and J 2 bases, leaving 10 bases between the germline ends. Germline CDR1 LGHNA, CDR2 YSLEER. This CDR3 is built from 15 residues. CDR3 in amino acids: CASSHRSANTGELFF. CDR3 nucleotide sequence: TGCGCCAGCAGCCATCGCAGCGCAAACACCGGGGAGCTGTTTTTT.

This clonotype was recorded a few times. V is TRBV12-3 or TRBV12-4 and J is TRBJ2-2; 8 nucleotides agree with TRBD2. CDR3 length equals 13 residues. After removal of 5 bases from V and 6 bases from J, the junction contained 2 bases not matched to a gene. The CDR3 sequence is CASSPGLAGELFF. The CDR3 DNA reads TGTGCCAGCAGTCCGGGACTAGCCGGGGAGCTGTTTTTT.

This clonotype was counted a few times. This rearrangement joins TRBV7-9 to TRBJ2-5; 11 bases align to TRBD1. The V gene's germline CDR1 is SEHNR and CDR2 FQNEAQ (reference sequence). V was clipped by 5 bases and J by 5 bases; unmatched bases: 7. The CDR3 totals 15 residues. The chain's CDR3 is CASSPRDRGWETQYF. The CDR3 bases are TGTGCCAGCAGCCCCCGGGACAGGGGGTGGGAGACCCAGTACTTC. Full variable domain (rest looked up from reference TRBV7-9 and TRBJ2-5): DTGVSQNPRHKITKRGQNVTFRCDPISEHNRLYWYRQTLGQGPEFLTYFQNEAQLEKSRLLSDRFSAERPKGSFSTLEIQRTEQGDSAMYLCASSPRDRGWETQYFGPGTRLLVL.

This clonotype was counted between two and nine times. The V gene is TRBV7-9, the J gene TRBJ1-6; D uncertain. V was clipped by 4 bases and J by 7 bases, with 20 bases between them. The germline CDR1 and CDR2 sequences are SEHNR and FQNEAQ (reference sequence). The CDR3 runs 17 residues. CDR3 loop: CASSSLGRTGRNSPLHF. CDR3 sequence (DNA): TGTGCCAGCAGCTCGCTCGGACGGACGGGAAGGAATTCACCCCTCCACTTT.

The table lists this clonotype with a few counts. The CDR3 here is CASSFDETQYF. CDR3 bases: TGTGCCAGCAGCTTTGACGAGACCCAGTACTTC. V and J are TRBV5-5 and TRBJ2-5, with unresolved D. The CDR3 contains 11 residues. The V end was cut by 2 bases, the J end by 5 bases, with 4 bases between. Germline V gene data show CDR1 as SGHKS and CDR2 as YYEKEE (reference sequence).

As DNA, the CDR3 is TGTGCCAGCAGTTACGCAGCGGCCCTCTCCTACGAGCAGTACTTC. As protein: CASSYAAALSYEQYF. The chain combines TRBV6-6 with TRBJ2-7; possibly TRBD2 for D (5 bases). This CDR3 contains 15 residues. The germline V and J ends were trimmed by 2 bases and 0 bases, with 11 bases remaining between them. CDR1 MNHNY and CDR2 SVGAGI come from the germline V gene (reference sequence).

The J gene is TRBJ2-7, the V gene TRBV12-3 or TRBV12-4; the D call may be TRBD1 or TRBD2 (5 bases each). V lost 5 bases and J 0 bases, leaving 17 bases between the germline ends. The CDR3 has 16 residues. The CDR3 bases are TGTGCCAGCAGTGGGGGTCAGGACCCCTCCTCCTACGAGCAGTACTTC. Amino acid sequence: CASSGGQDPSSYEQYF.

This clonotype has a count of ten or more. The chain has TRBV7-8 and TRBJ2-2, with TRBD1 matching over 8 bases. Trimming at V came to 3 bases and at J to 6 bases, leaving 6 bases not matched to a gene. The CDR3 contains 15 residues. Germline CDR1 reads SGHVS; CDR2 reads FQNEAQ. CDR3 sequence: CASSLDRAAAGELFF. CDR3 in DNA: TGTGCCAGCAGCTTGGACAGGGCGGCGGCCGGGGAGCTGTTTTTT.

This clonotype was detected a few times. The chain is built from TRBV12-3 or TRBV12-4 and TRBJ2-7; D remains ambiguous. Trimming shortened V by 3 bases and J by 1 base, and 7 bases separated the two germline ends. The CDR3 has 13 amino acids. CDR3 protein: CASSFQESYEQYV. In DNA form, the CDR3 reads TGTGCCAGCAGTTTCCAAGAATCCTACGAGCAGTACGTC.

This clonotype has a handful of counts. The rearrangement joins TRBV5-1 to TRBJ2-3; D is unclear. V was pared by 2 bases and J by 6 bases, with 7 bases between. Germline CDR1 is SGHRS and CDR2 is YFSETQ. The CDR3 contains 12 residues. CDR3 bases: TGCGCCAGCAGCTTCTACGGGGATACGCAGTATTTT. Its protein product is CASSFYGDTQYF.

The table lists this clonotype with a few counts. This rearrangement joins TRBV4-3 to TRBJ2-7; D not resolved. The CDR3 contains 15 residues. Germline V gene sequence: CDR1 LGHNA, CDR2 YSLEER. Trimming removed 0 bases at V and 4 bases at J, with 13 bases between. The CDR3 nucleotides are TGCGCCAGCAGCCAAGATAGGCACATACAGTACGAGCAGTACTTC. This codes for CASSQDRHIQYEQYF.

This clonotype was seen a few times. V and J are TRBV28 and TRBJ1-2; D ambiguous. Trimming removed 5 bases from V and 4 bases from J, with 11 bases in between. Per the germline V gene, CDR1 is MDHEN and CDR2 is SYDVKM. This CDR3 comprises 13 residues. The DNA for the CDR3 is TGTGCCAGCAGTACCTCTCAGCGCTATGGCTACACCTTC. This sequence encodes CASSTSQRYGYTF.

This clonotype was seen more than once but under ten times. V is TRBV28 and J is TRBJ1-5, with 7 bases lining up with TRBD1. Per the germline V gene, CDR1 is MDHEN and CDR2 is SYDVKM. Losses at the gene ends were 4 bases for V and 6 bases for J; bases not matched to a gene: 6. The CDR3 is 14 residues long. This CDR3 is CASSSSRGSQPQHF. The DNA for the CDR3 is TGTGCCAGCAGTTCTTCCAGGGGGAGTCAGCCCCAGCATTTT.

The chain couples TRBV25-1 to TRBJ1-2; a possible D gene is TRBD1 (5 bases). The CDR3 length is 15 residues. Deletions cut 6 bases from V and 4 bases from J, with 18 bases between. The germline V gene has CDR1 MGHDK and CDR2 SYGVNS. The CDR3 nucleotides read TGTGCCAGCAGCCAAGGGGACGGGGCCTTCTATGGCTACACCTTC. This codes for CASSQGDGAFYGYTF.

This clonotype has just a few counts. The chain couples TRBV6-5 to TRBJ2-3; 7 bases line up with TRBD2. The CDR3 has 15 residues. V trimming: 3 bases; J trimming: 1 base; junction bases outside the gene matches: 4. Looked up from germline, CDR1 is MNHEY and CDR2 is SVGAGI. CDR3 DNA: TGTGCCAGCAGTTATGGGAGCGGGGGCACAGATACGCAGTATTTT. Its protein product is CASSYGSGGTDTQYF.

CDR3 amino acids: CASRTYEQYF. The CDR3 DNA reads TGTGCCAGCCGCACCTACGAGCAGTACTTC. J is TRBJ2-7 and V is TRBV6-1; D ambiguous. The CDR3 is 10 amino acids. V lost 8 bases and J lost 2, with 4 bases in between. Germline V gene data show CDR1 as MNHNS and CDR2 as SASEGT.

Only a few counts were recorded for this clonotype. The genes are TRBV12-3 or TRBV12-4 and TRBJ2-1; D uncertain. The germline V and J ends were trimmed by 2 bases and 10 bases, with 6 bases remaining between them. The length of the CDR3 is 11 residues. The CDR3 protein is CASSLMEEQFF. The DNA for the CDR3 is TGTGCCAGCAGTTTAATGGAAGAGCAGTTCTTC.

The chain joins TRBV19 to TRBJ1-5; no definite D call. The CDR3 is 15 amino acids. Per germline, CDR1 LNHDA and CDR2 SQIVND (reference sequence). V shed 9 bases and J shed 0 bases, with 15 bases lying between them. The CDR3, as DNA: TGTGCCAGCAAACCTACAGAGTATAGCAATCAGCCCCAGCATTTT. Its translation: CASKPTEYSNQPQHF.

This clonotype was observed a few times. V and J are TRBV4-2 and TRBJ2-5; 7 positions agree with TRBD1. V was pared by 4 bases and J by 4 bases, with 3 bases of the junction left unmatched. CDR3 size: 13 residues. CDR1 and CDR2 (germline): LGHNA, YNFKEQ. Written as DNA, the CDR3 is TGTGCCAGCAGCCCTAGACAGGGAGAGACCCAGTACTTC. It is translated as CASSPRQGETQYF.

This clonotype was picked up a small number of times. J is TRBJ2-1 and V is TRBV7-2; a weak D match, TRBD2 (7 bases). The CDR3 has 15 residues. Looked up from germline, CDR1 is SGHTA and CDR2 is FQGNSA. Trimming left V 5 bases short and J 2 bases short, with 13 bases between. CDR3 nucleotides: TGTGCCAGCAGCCCCCGGGGGGCCCCCTACAATGAGCAGTTCTTC. It specifies CASSPRGAPYNEQFF.

CDR3 DNA sequence: TGTGCCAGCAGCTCTGAACGGGGGCATGATACGCAGTATTTT. Amino acid sequence: CASSSERGHDTQYF. V gene TRBV7-2 combines with J gene TRBJ2-3, with D possibly called TRBD1 or TRBD2 (6 bases each). CDR1 SGHTA and CDR2 FQGNSA come from the germline V gene. This CDR3 has 14 amino acids. V shed 4 bases and J shed 6 bases, with 14 bases lying between them.

This chain connects TRBV7-9 to TRBJ1-1, with a tentative D call TRBD1 (6 bases). The germline gives CDR1 SEHNR, CDR2 FQNEAQ (reference sequence). This CDR3 region has 15 residues. Trimming took 4 bases from V and 2 from J, leaving 14 bases between them. The CDR3 loop reads CASSWPDSINTEAFF. The CDR3 coding sequence is TGTGCCAGCAGCTGGCCGGACAGCATAAACACTGAAGCTTTCTTT.

This clonotype was picked up many times. The chain joins TRBV7-9 to TRBJ2-7; TRBD1 matches at 9 bases. Per the germline V gene, CDR1 is SEHNR and CDR2 is FQNEAQ (reference sequence). V lost 5 bases, J lost 3 bases, and 5 bases stayed unmatched. The CDR3 length is 14 residues. The CDR3 nucleotides are TGTGCCAGCAGCCCCCGGGACAGGGTCTACGAGCAGTACGTC. This gives the protein CASSPRDRVYEQYV.

There are a few counts of this clonotype. V and J are TRBV15 and TRBJ2-1, with D tentatively TRBD2 (6 bases). The CDR3 contains 16 residues. Germline CDR1 and CDR2: LNHNV and YYDKDF (reference sequence). Trimming pared 2 bases from V and 3 bases from J, leaving 14 bases between. CDR3 in DNA: TGTGCCACCAGCAGATCGGGTGGGGGGATCTACAATGAGCAGTTCTTC. Residues: CATSRSGGGIYNEQFF.

This chain uses TRBV3-1 with TRBJ2-1, with D possibly called TRBD1 or TRBD2 (5 bases each). CDR1 and CDR2 (germline): LGHDT, YNNKEL (reference sequence). The CDR3 has 15 amino acids. Trimming took 0 bases from V and 2 from J, leaving 8 bases between them. The CDR3 reads CASSQDTGPYNEQFF. The CDR3 DNA follows: TGTGCCAGCAGCCAAGATACGGGGCCCTACAATGAGCAGTTCTTC.